The rows below give T cell receptor beta chains drawn from one sample of a study of shared clonotypes between healthy human individuals. Profiling relied on immunoSEQ multiplex PCR, and the TCRdb table lists in-frame clones only, not all of them. The data contain roughly 640,000 clones, roughly 97% of them seen just once; the ten biggest clones take up 0.057%. The sample taken for sequencing was naive CD4+ T cells sorted from blood. The receptors come from a woman aged 25 to 39 in good health. Both conserved end residues are part of each CDR3. The order of the fields is D gene, clone size, J gene, V gene, CDR3 protein, CDR3 DNA. A D gene is named only where the DNA matches it firmly. A clone size is listed for some rows: how often the clone was seen (once, few, many), or a class if it is expanded.

NA | once | TRBJ1-4 | TRBV5-6 | CASSNPGEEEKLFF | TGTGCCAGCAGCAACCCCGGGGAAGAGGAAAAACTGTTTTTT
TRBD1 | NA | TRBJ1-1 | TRBV6-6 | CASSHGQGATEAFF | TGTGCCAGCAGTCACGGACAGGGGGCCACTGAAGCTTTCTTT
TRBD1 | NA | TRBJ1-4 | TRBV5-1 | CASSQTGQGDEKLFF | TGCGCCAGCAGCCAAACGGGACAGGGAGATGAAAAACTGTTTTTT
NA | NA | TRBJ2-7 | TRBV6-5 | CASSFIDRLSYEQYF | TGTGCCAGCAGTTTCATAGACAGGCTCTCCTACGAGCAGTACTTC
NA | NA | TRBJ1-5 | TRBV19 | CASSTMGHSNQPQHF | TGTGCCAGTAGCACAATGGGCCACAGCAATCAGCCCCAGCATTTT
TRBD1 | NA | TRBJ1-1 | TRBV5-6 | CASSADRVRVTEAFF | TGTGCCAGCAGCGCAGACAGGGTCAGGGTAACTGAAGCTTTCTTT
NA | NA | TRBJ2-1 | TRBV7-2 | CASSSLAPNEQFF | TGTGCCAGCAGCTCGCTAGCTCCCAATGAGCAGTTCTTC
NA | once | TRBJ1-1 | TRBV2 | CASLVGPILMNTEAFF | TGTGCCAGCCTCGTCGGGCCAATCCTCATGAACACTGAAGCTTTCTTT
TRBD2 | once | TRBJ2-5 | TRBV2 | CASRGLAGLLQETQYF | TGTGCCAGCAGAGGACTAGCGGGACTCTTACAAGAGACCCAGTACTTC
NA | NA | TRBJ2-1 | TRBV5-4 | CASSLASIGEKEQFF | TGTGCCAGCAGCTTGGCTAGTATTGGGGAAAAGGAGCAGTTCTTC
TRBD2 | NA | TRBJ2-3 | TRBV5-1 | CASSRLASTDTQYF | TGCGCCAGCAGCCGACTAGCTAGCACAGATACGCAGTATTTT
NA | NA | TRBJ1-1 | TRBV10-3 | CAISVGQNTEAFF | TGTGCCATCAGTGTAGGACAGAACACTGAAGCTTTCTTT
NA | NA | TRBJ2-2 | TRBV2 | CASSRANTGELFF | TGTGCCAGCAGTAGGGCGAACACCGGGGAGCTGTTTTTT
TRBD2 | NA | TRBJ2-1 | TRBV7-9 | CASSSGGGPYNEQFF | TGTGCCAGCAGCTCGGGGGGAGGACCCTACAATGAGCAGTTCTTC
TRBD1 | NA | TRBJ2-7 | TRBV19 | CASSIVGGAYEQYF | TGTGCCAGTAGTATTGTAGGGGGCGCCTACGAGCAGTACTTC
TRBD1 | NA | TRBJ2-5 | TRBV28 | CASSLIQGVVETQYF | TGTGCCAGCAGTTTAATTCAGGGGGTGGTCGAGACCCAGTACTTC
NA | NA | TRBJ1-5 | TRBV5-6 | CASSLQGLGGNQPQHF | TGTGCCAGCAGCTTGCAGGGGCTGGGGGGCAATCAGCCCCAGCATTTT
NA | NA | TRBJ2-5 | TRBV6-5 | CASSYSGRQETQYF | TGTGCCAGCAGTTACTCCGGGCGGCAAGAGACCCAGTACTTC
NA | NA | TRBJ2-6 | TRBV27 | CASSLNRANVLTF | TGTGCCAGCAGTTTAAACCGGGCCAACGTCCTGACTTTC
TRBD2 | once | TRBJ2-2 | TRBV5-4 | CASSFYGLARGSGELFF | TGTGCCAGCAGCTTCTACGGACTAGCGAGGGGGTCCGGGGAGCTGTTTTTT